The rows below give T cell receptor beta chains drawn from one sample of a study of cytomegalovirus exposure and HLA in healthy donors. Generated by immunoSEQ multiplex PCR, the TCRdb table keeps only in-frame clones and is missing some. This sample has about 220,000 clones; roughly 79% occur once, and the top ten carry 1.5% to 2%. Sample: PBMCs. The source of these receptors is a male donor in good health and CMV-seronegative. The CDR3 runs from the conserved cysteine through the conserved F or W. D genes are given only for firm matches. Clone size appears in some rows only: once, few, many, or a class for an expanded clone.

j_call,v_call,d_call,clone_size,cdr3_aa,cdr3_nt
TRBJ1-2,TRBV6-5,NA,few,CASTPGRPIYGYTF,TGTGCCAGCACCCCTGGCAGGCCCATCTATGGCTACACCTTC
TRBJ1-2,TRBV5-1,TRBD1,NA,CASTKDRTYYGYTF,TGCGCCAGCACGAAGGACAGGACCTACTATGGCTACACCTTC
TRBJ2-7,TRBV5-8,NA,few,CASSLVYEQYF,TGTGCCAGCAGCTTGGTATACGAGCAGTACTTC
TRBJ1-1,TRBV7-5,NA,NA,CVRSYGDKMNTEAFF,TGTGTCAGAAGCTACGGGGACAAGATGAACACTGAAGCTTTCTTT
TRBJ2-7,TRBV6-6,NA,NA,CASRSQGTYEQYF,TGTGCCAGCAGAAGCCAGGGAACCTACGAGCAGTACTTC
TRBJ1-5,TRBV5-1,NA,few,CASSLNGQFNQPQHF,TGCGCCAGCAGCTTGAATGGACAGTTCAATCAGCCCCAGCATTTT
TRBJ2-3,TRBV7-3,TRBD2,NA,CASSLYAGGPGDTQYF,TGTGCCAGCAGCTTATATGCGGGAGGGCCAGGAGATACGCAGTATTTT
TRBJ2-7,TRBV7-9,NA,NA,CASSLGRGANEQYF,TGTGCCAGCAGCTTAGGTCGGGGAGCCAACGAGCAGTACTTC
TRBJ2-2,TRBV19,TRBD1,NA,CASSMGQGATGELFF,TGTGCCAGTAGTATGGGGCAGGGGGCGACCGGGGAGCTGTTTTTT
TRBJ2-2,TRBV4-2,TRBD2,NA,CASSQDLAGGLNTGELFF,TGTGCCAGCAGCCAAGATCTAGCGGGAGGATTAAACACCGGGGAGCTGTTTTTT
TRBJ1-2,TRBV5-6,NA,NA,CASSLVGRGNYGYTF,TGTGCCAGCAGCTTGGTAGGACGGGGAAACTATGGCTACACCTTC
TRBJ2-3,TRBV4-1,TRBD2,NA,CASSGLAGTTDTQYF,TGCGCCAGCAGTGGACTAGCGGGGACTACAGATACGCAGTATTTT
TRBJ1-6,TRBV6-1,NA,NA,CASSEQARINSPLHF,TGTGCCAGCAGTGAACAGGCAAGGATAAATTCACCCCTCCACTTT
TRBJ2-7,TRBV6-1,NA,NA,CASSPRTGGPYEQYF,TGTGCCAGCAGTCCCAGAACGGGGGGCCCCTACGAGCAGTACTTC
TRBJ2-3,TRBV30,TRBD2,NA,CAWSQRGGLDTQYF,TGTGCCTGGAGCCAGCGGGGGGGCCTAGATACGCAGTATTTT
TRBJ2-2,TRBV21-1,NA,NA,CASSRGTGPNTGELFF,TGTGCCAGCAGCAGGGGTACAGGGCCCAACACCGGGGAGCTGTTTTTT
TRBJ1-5,TRBV21-1,NA,NA,CASTWDRGGNQPQHF,TGTGCCAGCACCTGGGACAGGGGAGGCAATCAGCCCCAGCATTTT
TRBJ2-2,TRBV4-3,TRBD1,NA,CASSPLGQGRGELFF,TGCGCCAGCAGCCCCCTAGGACAGGGTAGAGGGGAGCTGTTTTTT
TRBJ2-7,TRBV7-9,TRBD1,once,CASSGGQGVLYEQYF,TGTGCCAGCAGCGGGGGACAGGGGGTATTATACGAGCAGTACTTC
TRBJ1-2,TRBV10-3,TRBD1,NA,CAISPQGDRELSNYGYTF,TGTGCCATCAGTCCCCAAGGGGACAGGGAGCTCTCTAACTATGGCTACACCTTC
TRBJ2-5,TRBV10-3,NA,NA,CAISETAQETQYF,TGTGCCATCAGTGAGACAGCCCAAGAGACCCAGTACTTC
TRBJ1-2,TRBV2,NA,NA,CASILMGGGSYGYTF,TGTGCCAGCATCCTAATGGGGGGTGGGTCCTATGGCTACACCTTC